These 4 T cell receptor beta chains were sequenced from one sample in a study of cytomegalovirus exposure and HLA in healthy donors. Amplification used 60 Vbeta primers and 13 Jbeta primers. Using immunoSEQ multiplex PCR, the repertoire was profiled, and TCRdb retains in-frame clones only, with some absent. The sample holds approximately 240,000 clones, 77% seen once. Sample: PBMCs. These receptors came from a woman aged 55-70 years in good health and CMV-seropositive.

The chain is built from TRBV10-3 and TRBJ1-3; no clear D. Germline CDR1 reads ENHRY; CDR2 reads SYGVKD. The ends were cut back, 4 bases at V and 0 bases at J, with 7 bases in the middle. The CDR3 covers 14 residues. The CDR3, as DNA: TGTGCCATCAGTGCTGGCTTCTCTGGAAACACCATATATTTT. As protein: CAISAGFSGNTIYF.

This clone was detected once. The gene calls are TRBV18 and TRBJ2-2, with 8 bases identical to TRBD2. This CDR3 has 16 amino acids. The V gene's germline CDR1 is KGHSH and CDR2 LQKENI. The V and J ends lost 3 bases and 1 base, in that order; junction bases with no gene match: 4. CDR3 sequence reads: CASSPVLAENTGELFF. The CDR3 DNA reads as TGTGCCAGCTCACCGGTACTAGCGGAGAACACCGGGGAGCTGTTTTTT.

The chain links TRBV7-2 to TRBJ2-7, with 10 nucleotides matching TRBD2. In germline, CDR1 is SGHTA, CDR2 FQGNSA. The CDR3 sequence is 17 residues long. The V segment lost 2 bases and the J segment 0 bases; nucleotides outside the gene matches: 7. The CDR3 DNA is TGTGCCAGCAGCTTAAAGCGGGGGGGACCAAGCTCCTACGAGCAGTACTTC. This sequence encodes CASSLKRGGPSSYEQYF. Variable domain in full (rest from reference TRBV7-2 and TRBJ2-7): GAGVSQSPSNKVTEKGKDVELRCDPISGHTALYWYRQSLGQGLEFLIYFQGNSAPDKSGLPSDRFSAERTGGSVSTLTIQRTQQEDSAVYLCASSLKRGGPSSYEQYFGPGTRLTVT.

The chain couples TRBV29-1 to TRBJ1-1, with D hard to call. The V end was cut by 3 bases, the J end by 4 bases, with 6 bases between. CDR3 length equals 11 residues. Germline loops: CDR1 SQVTM, CDR2 ANQGSEA. For the CDR3, the DNA is TGCAGCGTTGATTCTGTCACTGAAGCTTTCTTT. Its protein is CSVDSVTEAFF.